The 30 T cell receptor beta chains reported below all come from one sample, sequenced in a study of T cell responses to AZD1222 COVID-19 vaccine. Method: immunoSEQ multiplex PCR; TCRdb's copy keeps in-frame clones and lacks some. Of some 150,000 clones listed, 70% to 90% are singletons. The material sequenced was peripheral blood, taken 28 days after the second dose of the MenACWY control vaccine. These receptors were taken from an adult who received the MenACWY meningococcal vaccine as a control.

The chain links TRBV3-1 (or the pseudogene TRBV3-2) to TRBJ2-2; TRBD2 matches at 7 bases. The CDR3 covers 16 residues. CDR1 LGHDT and CDR2 YNNKEL come from the germline V gene (reference sequence). The trim removed 3 bases at V and 4 bases at J, leaving 8 bases unmatched. Written as DNA, the CDR3 is TGTGCCAGCAGCCAGTTTAGAGCGGGGACCACCGGGGAGCTGTTTTTT. It specifies CASSQFRAGTTGELFF.

The chain links TRBV6-1 to TRBJ1-2; 9 positions agree with TRBD1. After removal of 4 bases from V and 3 bases from J, the junction contained 12 bases not matched to a gene. The CDR3 is made up of 17 amino acids. Germline V gives CDR1 MNHNS, CDR2 SASEGT. CDR3 DNA: TGTGCCAGCAGTGCCGGGACAGGGAAGGGGGGTGACTATGGCTACACCTTC. It yields the protein CASSAGTGKGGDYGYTF.

V is TRBV7-2 and J is TRBJ2-2, with 7 bases aligning to TRBD2. The trim removed 5 bases at V and 3 bases at J, leaving 9 bases unmatched. Per the germline V gene, CDR1 is SGHTA and CDR2 is FQGNSA. The CDR3 is 16 residues long. Written as DNA, the CDR3 is TGTGCCAGCAGCCCCCCCAGGGCGGGAGACACCGGGGAGCTGTTTTTT. This sequence encodes CASSPPRAGDTGELFF.

The chain recombines TRBV11-2 with TRBJ2-1, with a possible D match to TRBD1 (6 bases). CDR1 and CDR2 (germline): SGHAT, FQNNGV. V was cut by 11 bases and J by 6 bases, with 17 bases left in between. The CDR3 length is 13 residues. The CDR3 spells CAGSLGQSNEQFF. The CDR3 DNA sequence: TGTGCCGGGTCCTTAGGACAGAGCAATGAGCAGTTCTTC.

The table lists this clone with a few counts. The rearrangement uses TRBV28 and TRBJ2-2, with a possible D match to TRBD2 (5 bases). CDR3 length: 15 residues. V was trimmed by 6 bases and J by 2 bases, leaving 13 bases between them. Germline CDR1 MDHEN, CDR2 SYDVKM. The CDR3 sequence: CASRVPAVNTGELFF. CDR3 sequence (DNA): TGTGCCAGCAGGGTTCCAGCGGTTAACACCGGGGAGCTGTTTTTT. The full variable domain, completed using reference TRBV28 and TRBJ2-2, is DVKVTQSSRYLVKRTGEKVFLECVQDMDHENMFWYRQDPGLGLRLIYFSYDVKMKEKGDIPEGYSVSREKKERFSLILESASTNQTSMYLCASRVPAVNTGELFFGEGSRLTVL.

The V gene is TRBV10-1, the J gene TRBJ2-1, with 16 bases identical to TRBD2. CDR3 size: 16 residues. Germline V gene sequence: CDR1 WNHNN, CDR2 SYGVQD (reference sequence). The V and J ends lost 0 bases and 16 bases, in that order; junction bases with no gene match: 9. The CDR3 loop is CASSESGTSGRALKFF. CDR3 sequence (DNA): TGCGCCAGCAGTGAGTCCGGGACTAGCGGGAGGGCCCTCAAATTCTTC.

The chain has TRBV18 and TRBJ2-2; weak D call: TRBD1 (6 bases). The germline gives CDR1 KGHSH, CDR2 LQKENI. The CDR3 loop spans 17 amino acids. V was trimmed by 4 bases and J by 0 bases, leaving 15 bases between them. CDR3 nucleotides: TGTGCCAGCTCACTGGTCCGTAGGACAGCGAACACCGGGGAGCTGTTTTTT. It specifies CASSLVRRTANTGELFF.

This chain joins TRBV7-8 and TRBJ1-5; D is ambiguous. Germline CDR1 is SGHVS and CDR2 is FQNEAQ. CDR3 length: 12 amino acids. V lost 4 bases and J lost 7, with 8 bases in between. The CDR3 bases are TGTGCCAGCAGCTCCCGCCCCCAGCCCCAGCATTTT. Amino acids: CASSSRPQPQHF.

The chain employs TRBV4-1 and TRBJ1-1, with D possibly being TRBD1 (5 bases). CDR1 is MGHRA, CDR2 YSYEKL, per germline. The CDR3 length is 16 residues. Trimming pared 2 bases from V and 0 bases from J, leaving 13 bases between. CDR3 protein: CASSQTDRYLNTEAFF. The CDR3 bases are TGCGCCAGCAGCCAAACTGACAGATATTTGAACACTGAAGCTTTCTTT.

As to this clone: The sample has other DNA sequences that encode this CDR3 too. V and J are TRBV19 and TRBJ1-5; the match to TRBD1 covers 8 bases. The germline CDR1 and CDR2 sequences are LNHDA and SQIVND (reference sequence). Trimming took 1 base from V and 0 from J; bases not matched to a gene: 2. The CDR3 covers 16 residues. The CDR3 sequence is CASSIGTGRSNQPQHF. CDR3 DNA: TGTGCCAGTAGTATAGGGACAGGGCGTAGCAATCAGCCCCAGCATTTT.

This chain links TRBV6-2 or TRBV6-3 with TRBJ2-5; TRBD1 agrees at 7 bases. Trimming at V came to 2 bases and at J to 5 bases, leaving 5 bases not matched to a gene. The length of the CDR3 is 14 residues. Germline V lookup: CDR1 MNHEY, CDR2 SVGEGT. CDR3 protein: CASSYRGPRETQYF. DNA for the CDR3: TGTGCCAGCAGTTACAGGGGGCCTAGGGAGACCCAGTACTTC.

This clone occurred once. The junction differs from germline at one of its ends, possibly a read error. The chain carries TRBV19 and TRBJ1-6; D may be TRBD1 (5 bases). The germline CDR1 and CDR2 sequences are LNHDA and SQIVND (reference sequence). This CDR3 comprises 14 residues. The chain's CDR3 is CASNILGGDSPLHF. The CDR3 DNA follows: TGTGCCAGTAATATACTTGGGGGAGATTCACCCCTCCACTTT.

CDR3 DNA: TGCGCCAGCAGCCAAGCAAACTTTTGGGGTGGTGAAGCTTTCTTT. Protein: CASSQANFWGGEAFF. The rearrangement uses TRBV4-1 and TRBJ1-1; D is uncertain. CDR1 and CDR2 (germline): MGHRA, YSYEKL. Deletions cut 1 base from V and 7 bases from J, with 16 bases between. This CDR3 region has 15 residues.

V gene TRBV7-2 combines with J gene TRBJ2-3; TRBD2 matches at 14 bases. This CDR3 spans 18 amino acids. Trimming at V came to 1 base and at J to 6 bases, leaving 9 bases not matched to a gene. Germline assignment: CDR1 SGHTA and CDR2 FQGNSA. CDR3 protein: CASSLVRLAGGPQDTQYF. Written as DNA, the CDR3 is TGTGCCAGCAGCTTAGTTCGACTAGCGGGAGGGCCGCAGGATACGCAGTATTTT.

V gene TRBV5-6 combines with J gene TRBJ2-5, with 7 bases fitting TRBD1. Germline V gives CDR1 SGHDT, CDR2 YYEEEE. The V and J ends lost 0 bases and 3 bases, in that order; junction bases with no gene match: 11. There are 17 residues in the CDR3. The CDR3 nucleotides are TGTGCCAGCAGCTTGGCTTCCGAGACAGGGTGGGAAGAGACCCAGTACTTC. The encoded protein is CASSLASETGWEETQYF.

In nucleotides, the CDR3 is TGTGCCATCAGTGAGTCAGGAGGGGAGGGGTATGGCTACACCTTC. The encoded protein is CAISESGGEGYGYTF. V is TRBV10-3 and J is TRBJ1-2; possibly TRBD1 for D (5 bases). This CDR3 contains 15 residues. Per germline, CDR1 ENHRY and CDR2 SYGVKD. Trimming pared 0 bases from V and 5 bases from J, leaving 13 bases between.

V is TRBV9 and J is TRBJ1-6, with no clear D. V lost 0 bases and J 5 bases, leaving 9 bases between the germline ends. Germline V lookup: CDR1 SGDLS, CDR2 YYNGEE. The CDR3 is 15 residues long. CDR3 sequence (DNA): TGTGCCAGCAGCGTAGCGGGCAGGCATAATTCACCCCTCCACTTT. Residues: CASSVAGRHNSPLHF.

V is TRBV7-9 and J is TRBJ1-4; a possible D gene is TRBD1 (6 bases). CDR1 SEHNR and CDR2 FQNEAQ come from the germline V gene (reference sequence). This CDR3 spans 15 amino acids. Trimming took off 5 bases at V and 5 bases at J, with 15 bases between the two ends. Here the CDR3 reads CASSIFQGRNEKLFF. CDR3 DNA sequence: TGTGCCAGCAGCATCTTCCAGGGGAGGAATGAAAAACTGTTTTTT.

The V call is TRBV10-1, the J call TRBJ2-5, with 7 bases matching TRBD2. CDR1 WNHNN and CDR2 SYGVQD come from the germline V gene (reference sequence). This CDR3 is 13 amino acids long. J gave up 4 bases and V 6 bases, and 5 bases lay outside the gene matches. In DNA form, the CDR3 reads TGCGCCAGCAGCTCGGGGGGTGGAGAGACCCAGTACTTC. It encodes CASSSGGGETQYF.

This rearrangement joins TRBV19 to TRBJ2-1, with a tentative D call TRBD2 (5 bases). With 5 bases removed from V and 3 bases from J, the gap between germline ends came to 11 bases. CDR1 and CDR2 from the germline V gene are LNHDA and SQIVND (reference sequence). This CDR3 spans 14 amino acids. CDR3 DNA sequence: TGTGCCAGTAGTCGGACTTCTCGCTACAATGAGCAGTTCTTC. Translated, it gives CASSRTSRYNEQFF.

The J gene is TRBJ2-7, the V gene TRBV19, with 11 bases that match TRBD1. The CDR3 has 13 amino acids. CDR1 and CDR2 (germline): LNHDA, SQIVND (reference sequence). Germline trimming cut 6 bases from V and 6 bases from J; bases unmatched to any gene: 4. The CDR3 DNA sequence: TGTGCCAGTAGGGAGGGGACAGGGGGCGAGCAGTACTTC. Translation gives CASREGTGGEQYF.

The chain links TRBV9 to TRBJ2-5; a possible D gene is TRBD1 (5 bases). The V and J ends lost 4 bases and 3 bases respectively, with 13 bases between them. The length of the CDR3 is 14 residues. Germline CDR1 reads SGDLS; CDR2 reads YYNGEE. This chain's CDR3 is CASSFSWGEETQYF. The CDR3 coding sequence is TGTGCCAGCAGCTTCAGTTGGGGCGAAGAGACCCAGTACTTC.

The rearrangement links TRBV5-1 to TRBJ1-4; 10 nucleotides match TRBD1. The CDR3 is made up of 16 amino acids. CDR1 and CDR2 from the germline V gene are SGHRS and YFSETQ. J was trimmed by 4 bases and V by 4 bases; bases with no gene match: 7. CDR3: CASSPGQGISNEKLFF. The CDR3 DNA reads TGCGCCAGCAGCCCGGGACAGGGGATAAGTAATGAAAAACTGTTTTTT. Full variable domain (remainder filled in from reference TRBV5-1 and TRBJ1-4): KAGVTQTPRYLIKTRGQQVTLSCSPISGHRSVSWYQQTPGQGLQFLFEYFSETQRNKGNFPGRFSGRQFSNSRSEMNVSTLELGDSALYLCASSPGQGISNEKLFFGSGTQLSVL.

V and J are TRBV18 and TRBJ2-5; TRBD1 agrees at 10 bases. The CDR3 runs 15 residues. Looked up from germline, CDR1 is KGHSH and CDR2 is LQKENI. Germline trimming cut 3 bases from V and 5 bases from J; bases unmatched to any gene: 6. CDR3 sequence reads: CASSPGTGVWETQYF. Here the CDR3 DNA reads TGTGCCAGCTCACCCGGGACAGGGGTTTGGGAGACCCAGTACTTC.

The chain employs TRBV19 and TRBJ1-1; D might be TRBD1 (6 bases). Germline V gene data show CDR1 as LNHDA and CDR2 as SQIVND (reference sequence). The CDR3 is made up of 14 amino acids. V lost 4 bases and J lost 5, with 14 bases in between. CDR3 protein: CASSNLGGRTEAFF. CDR3 coding DNA: TGTGCCAGTAGTAATTTGGGGGGCAGGACTGAAGCTTTCTTT.

The chain is built from TRBV7-8 and TRBJ2-1, with TRBD1 matching 8 bases. The V and J ends lost 2 bases and 8 bases, in that order; junction bases with no gene match: 8. The CDR3 has 15 residues. Germline lookup yields CDR1 SGHVS and CDR2 FQNEAQ. The CDR3 is CASSLQGASRDEQFF. In nucleotides, the CDR3 is TGTGCCAGCAGCTTACAGGGGGCGTCGCGAGATGAGCAGTTCTTC.

The chain combines TRBV2 with TRBJ1-5, with 8 bases identical to TRBD1. The CDR3 consists of 13 residues. The germline CDR1 and CDR2 sequences are SNHLY and FYNNEI. After removal of 7 bases from V and 4 bases from J, the junction contained 3 bases not matched to a gene. CDR3 loop: CASTGDRNQPQHF. CDR3 coding DNA: TGTGCCAGCACCGGGGACAGGAATCAGCCCCAGCATTTT.

The rearrangement links TRBV10-3 to TRBJ2-3; the D gene could be TRBD1 or TRBD2 (6 bases each). V lost 10 bases and J 4 bases, leaving 12 bases between the germline ends. The CDR3 length is 12 residues. Germline CDR1 reads ENHRY; CDR2 reads SYGVKD. The CDR3 protein is CATHGGPDTQYF. The CDR3 DNA follows: TGTGCCACCCACGGGGGCCCAGATACGCAGTATTTT.

This chain connects TRBV18 to TRBJ2-2; D is ambiguous. V was cut by 3 bases and J by 0 bases, with 11 bases left in between. The length of the CDR3 is 16 residues. Germline CDR1 is KGHSH and CDR2 is LQKENI. CDR3 in amino acids: CASSPSTQTNTGELFF. The DNA for the CDR3 is TGTGCCAGCTCACCTTCAACCCAAACGAACACCGGGGAGCTGTTTTTT.

This chain joins TRBV28 and TRBJ1-3; D unclear. With 5 bases removed from V and 0 bases from J, the gap between germline ends came to 11 bases. From germline, CDR1 is MDHEN and CDR2 SYDVKM. CDR3 length equals 15 residues. CDR3: CASSVQPTSGNTIYF. CDR3 in DNA: TGTGCCAGCAGTGTACAGCCGACCTCTGGAAACACCATATATTTT.